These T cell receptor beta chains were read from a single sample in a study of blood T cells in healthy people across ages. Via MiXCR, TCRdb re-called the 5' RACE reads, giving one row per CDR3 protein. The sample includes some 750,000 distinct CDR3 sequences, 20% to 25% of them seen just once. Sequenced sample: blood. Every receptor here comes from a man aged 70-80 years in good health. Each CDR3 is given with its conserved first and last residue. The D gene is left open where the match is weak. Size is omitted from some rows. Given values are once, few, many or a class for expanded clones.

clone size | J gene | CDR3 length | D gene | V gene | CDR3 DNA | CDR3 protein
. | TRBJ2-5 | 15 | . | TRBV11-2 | TGTGCCAGCTTCACGAGGGGAGAGTACCAAGAGACCCAGTACTTC | CASFTRGEYQETQYF
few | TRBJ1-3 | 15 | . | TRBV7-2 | TGTGCCAGCAGTCTTCAGGCTTTCTCTGGAAACACCATATATTTT | CASSLQAFSGNTIYF
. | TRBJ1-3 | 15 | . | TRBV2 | TGTGCCAGCAGCCGGGAGGGACTTAGCGGAAACACCATATATTTT | CASSREGLSGNTIYF
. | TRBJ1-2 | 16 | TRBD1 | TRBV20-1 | TGCAGTGCTATGGACAGGGGGCCCCTATTCAACTATGGCTACACCTTC | CSAMDRGPLFNYGYTF
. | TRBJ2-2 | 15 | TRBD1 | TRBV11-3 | TGTGCCGGCAGCCAGGGACAGACGAACACCGGGGAGCTGTTTTTT | CAGSQGQTNTGELFF
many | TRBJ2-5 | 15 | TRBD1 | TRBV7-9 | TGTGCCAGCAGCCCTAACGGACAGGGCCAAGAGACCCAGTACTTC | CASSPNGQGQETQYF
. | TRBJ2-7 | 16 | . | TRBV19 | TGTGCCAGTAGTTTCCGGATTAGCGGTCACCCCTACGAGCAGTACTTC | CASSFRISGHPYEQYF
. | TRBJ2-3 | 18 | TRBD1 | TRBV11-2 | TGTGCCAGCCGCCTCCACGCGGCGGGGACAGGAGGCACAGATACGCAGTATTTT | CASRLHAAGTGGTDTQYF
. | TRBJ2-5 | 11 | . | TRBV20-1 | TGCAGTGCTAGGGAGGATCGGACCCAGTACTTC | CSAREDRTQYF
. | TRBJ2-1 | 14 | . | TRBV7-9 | TGTGCCAGCAGCTTAGTCTCGACCTACAATGAGCAGTTCTTC | CASSLVSTYNEQFF
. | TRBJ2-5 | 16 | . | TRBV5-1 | TGCGCCAGCAGCGTTGGGGCGACGGCGAGCGGGGAGACCCAGTACTTC | CASSVGATASGETQYF
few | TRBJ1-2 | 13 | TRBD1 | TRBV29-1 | TGCAGCGTCGAGGACAGGACTAACTATGGCTACACCTTC | CSVEDRTNYGYTF
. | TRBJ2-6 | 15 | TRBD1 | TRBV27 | TGTGCCAGCAGTCCAGGGGGTTATGGGGCCAACGTCCTGACTTTC | CASSPGGYGANVLTF
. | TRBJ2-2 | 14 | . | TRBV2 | TGTGCCAGCAGTACGGGCAGGAACACCGGGGAGCTGTTTTTT | CASSTGRNTGELFF
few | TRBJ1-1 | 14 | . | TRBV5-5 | TGTGCCAGCGGTTCCGCTCAACCGAACACTGAAGCTTTCTTT | CASGSAQPNTEAFF
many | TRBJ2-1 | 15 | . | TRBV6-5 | TGTGCCAGCAGTTTTAGAGGCGATCCCTACAATGAGCAGTTCTTC | CASSFRGDPYNEQFF
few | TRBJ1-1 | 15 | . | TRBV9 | TGTGCCAGCAGCGTTCTTTCCCCGGGGAACACTGAAGCTTTCTTT | CASSVLSPGNTEAFF
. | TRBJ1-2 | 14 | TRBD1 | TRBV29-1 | TGCAGCGTTGGGGCGGGGACAGCTAACTATGGCTACACCTTC | CSVGAGTANYGYTF
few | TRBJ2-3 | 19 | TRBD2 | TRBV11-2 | TGTGCCAGCAGCTCCCCCGGGACTAGCGGGAGAGTGAGCACGGATACGCAGTATTTT | CASSSPGTSGRVSTDTQYF
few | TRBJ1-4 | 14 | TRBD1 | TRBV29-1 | TGCAGCGTTGAAGGGGGGACAGGGAGCGAAAAACTGTTTTTT | CSVEGGTGSEKLFF
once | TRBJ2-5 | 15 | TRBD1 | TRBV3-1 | TGTGCCAGCAGCCACGGACAGGGGAACCAAGAGACCCAGTACTTC | CASSHGQGNQETQYF
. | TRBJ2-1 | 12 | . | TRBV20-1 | TGCAGTGCTAGTGGGCTAGTCGGTGAGCAGTTCTTC | CSASGLVGEQFF
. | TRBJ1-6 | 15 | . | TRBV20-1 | TGCAGTGCTAGACCCTCTGGGGTGCAGAATTCACCCCTCCACTTT | CSARPSGVQNSPLHF
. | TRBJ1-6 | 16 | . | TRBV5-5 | TGTGCCAGCAAACCTAACACGGGCCGTGGTAATTCACCCCTCCACTTT | CASKPNTGRGNSPLHF
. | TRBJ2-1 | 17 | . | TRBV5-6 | TGTGCCAGCAGCTTACCTGATTGGCGGGGATCCTACAATGAGCAGTTCTTC | CASSLPDWRGSYNEQFF
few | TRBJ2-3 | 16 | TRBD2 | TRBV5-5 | TGTGCCAGCAGCTTTGCGGGGGGGTCTGGCACAGATACACAGTATTTT | CASSFAGGSGTDTQYF
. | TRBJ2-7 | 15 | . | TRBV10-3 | TGTGCCATCAGTGCACCGGGACTCAGCTCCTACGAGCAGTACTTC | CAISAPGLSSYEQYF
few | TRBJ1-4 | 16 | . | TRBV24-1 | TGTGCCACCAGTGACCGGGACTCAGCAACTAATGAAAAACTGTTTTTT | CATSDRDSATNEKLFF
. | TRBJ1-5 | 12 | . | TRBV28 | TGTGCCAGCGAGGGACCAAATCAGCCCCAGCATTTT | CASEGPNQPQHF
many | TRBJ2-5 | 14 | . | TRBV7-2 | TGTGCCAGCAGCCCTTCAGGAATCCAAGAGACCCAGTACTTC | CASSPSGIQETQYF
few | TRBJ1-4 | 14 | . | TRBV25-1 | TGTGCCAGCAGTGAATATGGGGGCACGGAAAAACTGTTTTTT | CASSEYGGTEKLFF
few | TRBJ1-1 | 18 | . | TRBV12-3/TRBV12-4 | TGTGCCAGCAAGGGTATGGGGCGGGGAATACGTCAGAACACTGAAGCTTTCTTT | CASKGMGRGIRQNTEAFF
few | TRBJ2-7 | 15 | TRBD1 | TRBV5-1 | TGCGCCAGCAGCTCAGGACAGGGAATGAAGCACGAGCAGTACTTC | CASSSGQGMKHEQYF
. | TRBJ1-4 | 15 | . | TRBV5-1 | TGCGCCAGCAGCTTGTCGGGACGGAAGAATGAAAAACTGTTTTTT | CASSLSGRKNEKLFF
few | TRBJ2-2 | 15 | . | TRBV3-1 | TGTGCCAGCAGCCAACCGGGATATAACACCGGGGAGCTGTTTTTT | CASSQPGYNTGELFF
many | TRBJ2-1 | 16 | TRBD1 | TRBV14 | TGTGCCAGCAGCCAATCCCGGGACAGGGGTTCTAATGAGCAGTTCTTC | CASSQSRDRGSNEQFF
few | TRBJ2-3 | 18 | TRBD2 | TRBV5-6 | TGTGCCAGCAGCGGCAGATTAGCGGGGGATTTGTCTACAGATACGCAGTATTTT | CASSGRLAGDLSTDTQYF
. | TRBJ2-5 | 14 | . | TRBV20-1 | TGCAGTGCCAGTCGGCGGGGAGCCCAAGAGACCCGGTACTTC | CSASRRGAQETRYF
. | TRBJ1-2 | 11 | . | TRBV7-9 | TGTACCAGCAGCCCAGCGGGGGGCTACACCTTC | CTSSPAGGYTF
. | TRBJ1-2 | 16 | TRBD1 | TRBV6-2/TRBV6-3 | TGTGCCAGCAGTCCCCAGGAGGGACAGGTGCCATATGGCTACACCTTC | CASSPQEGQVPYGYTF
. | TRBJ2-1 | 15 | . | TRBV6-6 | TGTGCCAGCAGTTACTCCGGGACTCCCGGGCATGAGCAGTTCTTC | CASSYSGTPGHEQFF
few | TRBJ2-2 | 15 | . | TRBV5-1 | TGCGCCAGCAGCTTGATTTCCAAGAACACCGGGGAGCTGTTTTTT | CASSLISKNTGELFF
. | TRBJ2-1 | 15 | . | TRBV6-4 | TGTGCCAGCAGTGTTAGTTCAGGCCCCTACAATGAGCAGTTCTTC | CASSVSSGPYNEQFF
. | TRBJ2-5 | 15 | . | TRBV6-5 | TGTGCCAGCTCCCCCTCCTTTCGAGCCTCGGAGACCCAGTACTTC | CASSPSFRASETQYF
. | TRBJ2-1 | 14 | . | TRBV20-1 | TGCAGTGCTCCGAGAGGGAGACAGTACAATGAGCAGTTCTTC | CSAPRGRQYNEQFF
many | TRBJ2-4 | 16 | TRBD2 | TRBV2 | TGTGCCAGCAGTGAAGGACTAGCGGTAGCCAAAAACATTCAGTACTTC | CASSEGLAVAKNIQYF
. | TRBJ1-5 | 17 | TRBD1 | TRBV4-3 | TGCGCCAGCAGCCCAGACAGGCGCGACAGGGGCAATCAGCCCCAGCATTTT | CASSPDRRDRGNQPQHF
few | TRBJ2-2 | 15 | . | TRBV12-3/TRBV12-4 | TGTGCCAGCAGTTACCGGGTCCTGAACACCGGGGAGCTGTTTTTT | CASSYRVLNTGELFF
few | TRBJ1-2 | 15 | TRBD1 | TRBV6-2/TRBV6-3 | TGTGCCAGCAGACGTTCCGGACAGGTCAACAATGGCTACACCTTC | CASRRSGQVNNGYTF
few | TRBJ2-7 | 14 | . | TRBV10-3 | TGTGCCATCAGTGAGGCGGGCTCCGACTACGAGCAGTACTTC | CAISEAGSDYEQYF
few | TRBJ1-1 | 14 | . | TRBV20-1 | TGCAGTGCTAGCGCTGCGGAGGGGCGAGGCCCGGCTTTCTTT | CSASAAEGRGPAFF
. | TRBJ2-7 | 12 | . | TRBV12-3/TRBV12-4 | TGTGCCAGCAGTTTAATTAGGGGGGAGCAGTACTTC | CASSLIRGEQYF
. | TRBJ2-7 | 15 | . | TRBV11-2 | TGTGCCAGCAGCCTCTACCCCAGGGGCTCCTACGAGCAGTACTTC | CASSLYPRGSYEQYF
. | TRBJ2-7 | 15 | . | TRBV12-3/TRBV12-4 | TGTGCCAGCAGTTTAGAAGGACAGGGAGGGAACGAGCAGTACTTC | CASSLEGQGGNEQYF
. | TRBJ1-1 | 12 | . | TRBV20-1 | TGCAGTGCTAGAGACCCAAACACTGAAGCTTTCTTT | CSARDPNTEAFF